This TCR beta chain was sequenced in a study of cytomegalovirus exposure and HLA in healthy donors. General study findings and limits: Previously analyzed data showed that most TCR beta V segments were productive at a frequency of about 87% or about 30%. HLA alleles showed associations with roughly 17,000 TCR beta sequences in a later analysis, at a 0.05 false discovery rate.

CDR3 size: 14 residues. The germline V gene encodes CDR1 LNHDA and CDR2 SQIVND (reference sequence). The V and J ends lost 3 bases and 2 bases respectively, with 10 bases between them. This clone has just a few counts. Its antigen is still unknown. PCR employed 60 Vbeta and 13 Jbeta primers. In the original processing: Later analysis identified tens of millions of unique TCR beta chains, roughly 11 million shared. Here immunoSEQ multiplex PCR was the method, and the copy in TCRdb shows in-frame clones only, minus some. From that table come the V and J calls and clone size; the DNA was used to work out D and trimming. The sample holds around 150,000 clones, approximately 83% seen once.

This chain connects TRBV19 to TRBJ1-2; TRBD1 is a possible D gene (6 bases). This TCR was sampled from a man aged 18 to 29 in good health and CMV-seropositive. Material for sequencing was PBMCs. DNA for the CDR3: TGTGCCAGTAGTATGACCACAGGGAACTATGGCTACACCTTC. This encodes CASSMTTGNYGYTF.